The TCR beta chain described here comes from a study of cytomegalovirus exposure and HLA in healthy donors. Study conclusions and caveats: Donor immune exposure was known only as CMV serostatus. Analyses of presence and absence presupposed an approximately uniform sequencing depth across donors.

In the case of this clone: Its antigen is undetermined.

The PCR made use of 60 Vbeta and 13 Jbeta primers. Only in-frame clones appear in the TCRdb table, and some are missing; sequencing was by immunoSEQ multiplex PCR. This sample yields roughly 150,000 clones, of which just under 80% are seen a single time; about 9.7% belongs to the top ten. V was shortened by 6 bases and J by 0 bases, with 15 bases between the two germline ends. The germline V gene encodes CDR1 MNHEY and CDR2 SMNVEV (reference sequence). This CDR3 comprises 16 residues. The sequencing input was PBMCs. The rearrangement joins TRBV27 to TRBJ2-4; weak D call: TRBD1 (6 bases). This TCR came from a man between 18 and 29 years old in good health and CMV-seropositive. In DNA, the CDR3 is TGTGCCAGCAGCCTCCGACAGGATCTAGCCAAAAACATTCAGTACTTC. It yields the protein CASSLRQDLAKNIQYF.